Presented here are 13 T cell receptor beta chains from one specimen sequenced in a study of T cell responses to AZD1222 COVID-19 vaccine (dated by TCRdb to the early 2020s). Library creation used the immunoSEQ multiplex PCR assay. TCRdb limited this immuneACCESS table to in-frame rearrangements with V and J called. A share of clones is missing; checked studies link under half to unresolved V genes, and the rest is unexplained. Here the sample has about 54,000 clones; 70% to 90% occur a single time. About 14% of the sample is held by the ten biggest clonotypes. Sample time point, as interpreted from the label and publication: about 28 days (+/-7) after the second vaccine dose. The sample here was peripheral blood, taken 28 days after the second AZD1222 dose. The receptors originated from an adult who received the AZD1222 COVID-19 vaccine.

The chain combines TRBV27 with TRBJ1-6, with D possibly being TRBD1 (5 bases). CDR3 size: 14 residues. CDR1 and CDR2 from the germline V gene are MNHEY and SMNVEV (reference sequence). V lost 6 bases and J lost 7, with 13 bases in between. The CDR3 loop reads CASRFGHYNSPLHF. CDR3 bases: TGTGCCAGCAGATTCGGACATTACAATTCACCCCTCCACTTT.

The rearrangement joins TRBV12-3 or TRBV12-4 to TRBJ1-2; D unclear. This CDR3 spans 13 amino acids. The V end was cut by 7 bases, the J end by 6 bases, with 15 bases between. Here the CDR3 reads CASTPSATDGYTF. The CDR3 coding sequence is TGTGCCAGCACCCCCTCCGCGACGGATGGCTACACCTTC.

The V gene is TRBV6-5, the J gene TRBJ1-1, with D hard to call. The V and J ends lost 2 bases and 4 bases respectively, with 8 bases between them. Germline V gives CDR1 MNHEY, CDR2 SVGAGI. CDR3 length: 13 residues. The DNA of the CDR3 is TGTGCCAGCAGTTACGAGGCTGCCACTGAAGCTTTCTTT. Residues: CASSYEAATEAFF.

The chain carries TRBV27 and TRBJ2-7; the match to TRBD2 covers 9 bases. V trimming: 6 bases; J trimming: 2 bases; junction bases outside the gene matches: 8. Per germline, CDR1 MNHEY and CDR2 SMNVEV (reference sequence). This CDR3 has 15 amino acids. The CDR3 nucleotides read TGTGCCAGCAGGACCCCCGCGGGAGGGACCTACGAGCAGTACTTC. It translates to CASRTPAGGTYEQYF.

Here the CDR3 reads CSVGGLAVGDTQYF. The CDR3 DNA is TGCAGCGTTGGGGGGCTAGCGGTGGGAGATACGCAGTATTTT. V is TRBV29-1 and J is TRBJ2-3; D is perhaps TRBD2 (7 bases). Germline CDR1 is SQVTM and CDR2 is ANQGSEA. The CDR3 extends over 14 amino acids. The ends were cut back, 4 bases at V and 5 bases at J, with 16 bases in the middle.

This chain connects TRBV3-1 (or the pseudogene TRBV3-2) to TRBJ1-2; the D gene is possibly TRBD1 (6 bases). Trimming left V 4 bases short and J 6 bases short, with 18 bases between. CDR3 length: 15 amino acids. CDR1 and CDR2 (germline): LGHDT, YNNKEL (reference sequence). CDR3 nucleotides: TGTGCCAGCAGCCCTCCGGGGGGGGGCGCCGATGGCTACACCTTC. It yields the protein CASSPPGGGADGYTF.

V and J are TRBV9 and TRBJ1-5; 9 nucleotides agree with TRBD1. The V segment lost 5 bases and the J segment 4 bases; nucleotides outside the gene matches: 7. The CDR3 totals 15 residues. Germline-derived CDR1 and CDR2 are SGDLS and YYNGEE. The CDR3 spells CASSRGTGKNQPQHF. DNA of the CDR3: TGTGCCAGCAGTCGCGGGACAGGGAAAAATCAGCCCCAGCATTTT.

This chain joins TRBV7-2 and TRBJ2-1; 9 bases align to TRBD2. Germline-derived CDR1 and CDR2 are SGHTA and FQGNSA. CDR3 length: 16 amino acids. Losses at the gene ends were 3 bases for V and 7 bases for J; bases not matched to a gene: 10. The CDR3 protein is CASSFLPGLASNEQFF. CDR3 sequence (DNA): TGTGCCAGCAGCTTTCTACCGGGACTAGCCTCAAATGAGCAGTTCTTC.

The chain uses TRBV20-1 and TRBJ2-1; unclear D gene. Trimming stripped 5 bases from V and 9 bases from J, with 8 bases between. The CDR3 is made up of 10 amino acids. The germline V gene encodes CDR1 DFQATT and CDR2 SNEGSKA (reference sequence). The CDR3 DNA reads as TGCAGTGCTGAAGTTCGTGAGCAGTTCTTC. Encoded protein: CSAEVREQFF.

This chain's CDR3 is CASSQEVGPINQPQHF. The CDR3 region has the DNA TGCGCCAGCAGCCAAGAAGTAGGGCCGATCAATCAGCCCCAGCATTTT. The V gene is TRBV4-1, the J gene TRBJ1-5; D is ambiguous. The V and J ends lost 0 bases and 3 bases respectively, with 12 bases between them. CDR1 is MGHRA and CDR2 is YSYEKL in the germline V gene. This CDR3 has 16 residues.

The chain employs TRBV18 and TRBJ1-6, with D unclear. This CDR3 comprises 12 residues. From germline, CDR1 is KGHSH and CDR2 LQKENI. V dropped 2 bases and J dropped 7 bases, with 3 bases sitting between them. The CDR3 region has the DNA TGTGCCAGCTCACCAGGGAATTCACCCCTCCACTTT. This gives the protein CASSPGNSPLHF.

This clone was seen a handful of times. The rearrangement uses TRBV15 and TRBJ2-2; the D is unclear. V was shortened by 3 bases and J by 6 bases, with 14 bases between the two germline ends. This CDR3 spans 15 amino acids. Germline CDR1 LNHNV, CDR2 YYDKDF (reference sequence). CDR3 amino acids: CATSRESGWAGELFF. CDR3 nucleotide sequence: TGTGCCACCAGCAGGGAGTCGGGTTGGGCCGGGGAGCTGTTTTTT.

In DNA form, the CDR3 reads TGTGCCAGCAGCTTAGGCCCTAGCGGGGACTACGAGCAGTACTTC. This gives the protein CASSLGPSGDYEQYF. The gene calls are TRBV7-8 and TRBJ2-7; the match to TRBD2 covers 9 bases. CDR3 length: 15 residues. The ends lost 1 base at V and 3 bases at J; junction bases unmatched: 4. Germline V gene sequence: CDR1 SGHVS, CDR2 FQNEAQ.